The source of this TCR beta chain is a study of CD8 T cells in ankylosing spondylitis. Whole-study findings and limits: Blood of patients with ankylosing spondylitis appeared to be characterized by a TCR beta motif of seven or eight highly homologous variants.

As regards this clonotype: Its antigen is undetermined.

TCRdb reprocessed the 5' RACE reads via MiXCR and lists one record per CDR3 protein. The sample lists 200,000 to 300,000 distinct CDR3 sequences, roughly 10% occurring once. The V gene's germline CDR1 is KGHSH and CDR2 LQKENI. The V end lost 6 bases, the J end lost 4 bases, and 15 bases lay between the germline ends. This CDR3 is built from 14 residues. The chain uses TRBV18 and TRBJ1-2; no definite D call. The TCR was taken from a male donor with ankylosing spondylitis or in good health (not recorded which). Material: blood, either unsorted or a sorted T cell fraction (not recorded which). The CDR3 sequence is CASSAPDGFYGYTF. CDR3 DNA sequence: TGTGCCAGCTCCGCCCCCGACGGCTTCTATGGCTACACCTTC. The full variable domain, completed using reference TRBV18 and TRBJ1-2, is NAGVMQNPRHLVRRRGQEARLRCSPMKGHSHVYWYRQLPEEGLKFMVYLQKENIIDESGMPKERFSAEFPKEGPSILRIQQVVRGDSAAYFCASSAPDGFYGYTFGSGTRLTVV.